This T cell receptor (beta chain) came from a study of PD-1 blockade in classical Hodgkin lymphoma. Libraries were prepared by immunoSEQ multiplex PCR; TCRdb keeps only in-frame clonotypes and omits some of them. The sample carries approximately 21,000 clones, more than 80% recorded once. CDR1 and CDR2 (germline): KGHSH, LQKENI. The ends were cut back, 3 bases at V and 4 bases at J, with 13 bases in the middle. CDR3 length: 14 amino acids. Noted time point: cycle 4 day 1 (C4D1), after 6 weeks of nivolumab. Exposure to brentuximab vedotin varied, and each patient had relapsed following autologous stem cell transplantation.

The gene calls are TRBV18 and TRBJ2-7; D could derive from TRBD1 or TRBD2 (5 bases each). The TCR sequence derives from a human donor with classical Hodgkin lymphoma. The material sequenced was peripheral blood mononuclear cells (PBMCs), taken before the fourth cycle of nivolumab. The CDR3 spells CASSPPGPRYEQYF. In DNA form, the CDR3 reads TGTGCCAGCTCACCTCCGGGACCTCGGTACGAGCAGTACTTC.